This T cell receptor beta chain comes out of a study of identical twins. Study results and limitations: Surplus twin overlap in beta out-of-frame sequences was less pronounced.

Note on this clonotype: No antigen is known for it. A read error is possible here, since a much larger clone lies one base away.

The CDR3 is 13 amino acids. CDR1 is SGHAT, CDR2 FQNNGV, per germline. Via MiXCR, TCRdb re-called the 5' RACE reads, giving one row per CDR3 protein. Of roughly 280,000 distinct CDR3 sequences listed, 8% to 9.5% are singletons. In addition, the sample was reused for a study of yellow fever vaccine responses in identical twins.

The clonotype was recovered from a woman younger than 35 in good health. The sequencing input was CD8+ T cells sorted from blood. The V call is TRBV11-2, the J call TRBJ2-2, with D perhaps matching TRBD2 (5 bases). This CDR3 is CASSFEGPGELIF. CDR3 coding DNA: TGTGCCAGCAGCTTTGAGGGCCCCGGGGAGCTGATTTTT.